This is a list of T cell receptor beta chains from one sample in a study of OX40 agonist ivuxolimab in advanced cancers. Repertoires were generated with immunoSEQ multiplex PCR, while TCRdb's copy carries only in-frame clones and drops some. The sample lists 95,000 to 100,000 clones, about four fifths occurring once. The source was CD4+ or CD8+ T cells sorted from blood, collected in a trial of the OX40 agonist ivuxolimab. Receptor source: an adult with an advanced solid tumor such as melanoma, head and neck, liver or kidney cancer. The CDR3 runs from the conserved cysteine through the conserved F or W. The D gene is left open where the match is weak. Only some rows state a clone size, as once, few, many or a class for expanded clones.

clone_size j_call v_call d_call cdr3_nt cdr3_aa
few TRBJ2-2 TRBV6-5 TRBD1 TGTGCCAGCAGTGCCGACAGGGGATCCGGGGAGCTGTTTTTT CASSADRGSGELFF
. TRBJ2-1 TRBV4-2 TRBD2 TGTGCCAGCAGCCAAGATGGCACTAGCGGGAGCTACAATGAGCAGTTCTTC CASSQDGTSGSYNEQFF
. TRBJ2-5 TRBV7-6 . TGTGCCAGCAGTCAGGGCGGGGTCAGGAAAGAGACCCAGTACTTC CASSQGGVRKETQYF
. TRBJ2-6 TRBV19 TRBD1 TGTGCCAGTAAATTCACGGACAGGGGAAGGGCCAACGTCCTGACTTTC CASKFTDRGRANVLTF
. TRBJ2-5 TRBV19 . TGTGCCAGTAGAAGAGGGGGGCAAGAGACCCAGTACTTC CASRRGGQETQYF
. TRBJ2-2 TRBV18 . TGTGCCAGCTCACCCGACCTAACCGGGGAGCTGTTTTTT CASSPDLTGELFF
. TRBJ2-7 TRBV6-6 TRBD1 TGTGCCAGCAGTTCAGGGACAGTCTACGAGCAGTACTTC CASSSGTVYEQYF
. TRBJ2-3 TRBV9 . TGTGCCAGCAGCCGCGGGATAGTAAGCACAGATACGCAGTATTTT CASSRGIVSTDTQYF
few TRBJ2-5 TRBV5-6 . TGTGCCAGCAACTGGATGGGAGAAGAGACCCAGTACTTC CASNWMGEETQYF
once TRBJ1-6 TRBV19 TRBD1 TGTGCCTGTAGTATTGGCGGGACAGATTCACCCCTCCACTTT CACSIGGTDSPLHF
once TRBJ2-3 TRBV2 . TGTGCCAGCACTCCTATACCCGGCAGCACAGATACGCAGTATTTT CASTPIPGSTDTQYF
. TRBJ2-4 TRBV30 . TGTGCCTTCAGGGACCGAGTAGCCAAAAACATTCAGTACTTC CAFRDRVAKNIQYF
. TRBJ1-5 TRBV30 . TGTGCCTGGAGTGTACAAGGGTACCAGCCCCAGCATTTT CAWSVQGYQPQHF
. TRBJ2-7 TRBV7-2 . TGTGCCAGCAGCTTAGTAGGAGGGGACCCCGTGTACTTC CASSLVGGDPVYF
. TRBJ2-4 TRBV7-3 . TGTGCCAGCAGCTCCCTTCCTGGTAGGGAGAAAAACATTCAGTACTTC CASSSLPGREKNIQYF
. TRBJ1-4 TRBV5-6 . TGTGCCAGCAGCTTTGGGGACTTTAATGAAAAACTGTTTTTT CASSFGDFNEKLFF
. TRBJ1-5 TRBV7-9 . TGTGCCAGCAGCTTCGGTACCGTGGTTAGTAGCAATCAGCCCCAGCATTTT CASSFGTVVSSNQPQHF
. TRBJ1-6 TRBV18 . TGTGCCAGCTCACCAGGGGCGGCCGGAACACCCCTCCACTTT CASSPGAAGTPLHF
. TRBJ2-3 TRBV27 TRBD2 TGTGCCAGCAGTTTATCGCCCCGGACTAGCGGGTATACGCAGTATTTT CASSLSPRTSGYTQYF
. TRBJ2-7 TRBV14 . TGTGCCAGCAGCCAGTGGGGGAGGCGCCCCTACGAGCAGTACTTC CASSQWGRRPYEQYF
. TRBJ1-2 TRBV6-1 . TGTGCCAGCAGTGTACAGGTCTATGGCTACACCTTC CASSVQVYGYTF
once TRBJ2-4 TRBV2 . TGTGCCAGCGTCCCGGGGTTAGCCAAAAACATTCAGTACTTC CASVPGLAKNIQYF
. TRBJ2-2 TRBV6-6 . TGTGCCAGCAGTCAATACAGTCGGGGGACCGGGGAGCTGTTTTTT CASSQYSRGTGELFF
. TRBJ2-3 TRBV7-8 . TGTGCCAGCAGCAGAAGAGAGACTAGCACAGATACGCAGTATTTT CASSRRETSTDTQYF
. TRBJ2-5 TRBV15 . TGTGCCACCAGCAGAGATAAAGGGTTAGAGACCCAGTACTTC CATSRDKGLETQYF
. TRBJ1-2 TRBV28 TRBD1 TGTGCCAGCAGTTTATTGGGGACAGGGACGAGGTATAATGGCTACACCTTC CASSLLGTGTRYNGYTF
few TRBJ2-1 TRBV7-9 TRBD1 TGTGCCAGCAGCCCGAGGACAGGTTCGTCCTACAATGAGCAGTTCTTC CASSPRTGSSYNEQFF
. TRBJ2-1 TRBV18 . TGTGCCAGCTCACAGTTCACGACCTACAATGAGCAGTTCTTC CASSQFTTYNEQFF
once TRBJ2-2 TRBV9 . TGTGCCAGCAGGCCCGGGAACCCGAACACCGGGGAGCTGTTTTTT CASRPGNPNTGELFF
. TRBJ1-5 TRBV5-6 . TGTGCCAGCAGCTTGAGGGCAGTTAATCAGCCCCAGCATTTT CASSLRAVNQPQHF
. TRBJ2-2 TRBV29-1 . TGCAGCGTTTTCGGAGCGGCGAACACCGGGGAGCTGTTTTTT CSVFGAANTGELFF
. TRBJ2-2 TRBV30 . TGTGCCTGGGGAGGGTTTAGCGGGAACACCGGGGAGCTGTTTTTT CAWGGFSGNTGELFF
. TRBJ2-6 TRBV7-2 . TGTGCCAGCAGCCCTCGACAGGTAACCTCTGGGGCCAACGTCCTGACTTTC CASSPRQVTSGANVLTF
. TRBJ1-5 TRBV4-2 . TGTGCCAGCAGCCACGATACAGGGAGTCCAGAGCCCCAGCATTTT CASSHDTGSPEPQHF
. TRBJ1-2 TRBV4-2 TRBD1 TGTGCCAGCAGCCAAGTACGGACAGGGTCACATGGCTACACCTTC CASSQVRTGSHGYTF
. TRBJ1-5 TRBV23-1 . TGCGCCAGCAAATGTGTCCACTGCAATCAGCCCCAGCATTTT CASKCVHCNQPQHF
few TRBJ1-6 TRBV7-2 . TGTGCCAGCAGCCCACGGGACTGGGGAGGGCCCCTCCACTTT CASSPRDWGGPLHF
. TRBJ2-3 TRBV4-1 TRBD2 TGCGCCAGCAGCCAGAGCTCACTAGCGGGAGGTGGTAGCACAGATACGCAGTATTTT CASSQSSLAGGGSTDTQYF
. TRBJ2-4 TRBV2 TRBD2 TGTGCCAGCAGTGAGGTAGCGGGAGGGCCTAGGGTAGCCAAAAACATTCAGTACTTC CASSEVAGGPRVAKNIQYF
. TRBJ2-3 TRBV5-1 TRBD2 TGCGCCAGCACTCACTCGCGGGAGGTTGGTACGCAGTATTTT CASTHSREVGTQYF
. TRBJ2-7 TRBV7-2 TRBD2 TGTGCCAGCAGCTTAGGGCTAGCGGTTTTCTCCTACGAGCAGTACTTC CASSLGLAVFSYEQYF
. TRBJ1-1 TRBV28 . TGTGCCAGCAGTTTAGGCATTGAAGCTTTCTTT CASSLGIEAFF
. TRBJ2-7 TRBV28 TRBD2 TGTGCCAGCAGTACAAGCGGGAGTACCAAGCAGTACTTC CASSTSGSTKQYF
once TRBJ2-3 TRBV5-8 TRBD1 TGTGCCAGCAGCTTTTATGGGACAGGGGTCACAGATACGCAGTATTTT CASSFYGTGVTDTQYF
once TRBJ1-4 TRBV5-1 . TGCGCCAGCAGTCGCAACCGGGGGGCAGGTGAAAAACTGTTTTTT CASSRNRGAGEKLFF
. TRBJ1-5 TRBV6-6 . TGTGCCAGCAGTTACTTGGGAGAAGGCCAGCCCCAGCATTTT CASSYLGEGQPQHF
. TRBJ2-1 TRBV6-1 . TGTGCCAGTAAACCCGTCTCCTACAATGAGCAGTTCTTC CASKPVSYNEQFF